Sequencing of this T cell receptor (beta chain) was carried out in a study of memory CD4+ T cells and cytomegalovirus serostatus. Notes on the study in general: A US-trained random forest predicted CMV serostatus with median AUC about 0.92.

There are 13 residues in the CDR3. The germline V gene has CDR1 SNHLY and CDR2 FYNNEI. J lost 3 bases, V lost 6 bases, and 4 bases had no gene match. About this clone: The antigen is undetermined.

The protocol was immunoSEQ multiplex PCR, while the TCRdb copy is restricted to in-frame clones and leaves out a portion. The sample holds approximately 40,000 clones, over 65% seen once. Single viable CD3+CD4+CD8-CD45RO+ cells were sorted as the memory CD4+ T cells. The sample comprised memory CD4+ T cells from blood. The TCR sequence derives from an adult in good health and CMV-seronegative. The J gene is TRBJ1-2, the V gene TRBV2; TRBD1 matches 7 bases. This CDR3 reads CASRRGTDYGYTF. The CDR3 DNA sequence: TGTGCCAGCAGGCGGGGGACAGACTATGGCTACACCTTC.